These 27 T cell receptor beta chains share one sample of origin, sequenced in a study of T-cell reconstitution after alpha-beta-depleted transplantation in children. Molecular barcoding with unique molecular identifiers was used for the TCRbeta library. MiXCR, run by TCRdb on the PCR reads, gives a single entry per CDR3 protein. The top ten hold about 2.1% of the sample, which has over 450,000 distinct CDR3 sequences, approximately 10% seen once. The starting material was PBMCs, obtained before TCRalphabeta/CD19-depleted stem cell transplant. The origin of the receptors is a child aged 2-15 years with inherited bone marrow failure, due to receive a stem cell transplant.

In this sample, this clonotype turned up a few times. The chain's CDR3 is CASSYGLASNEQFF. The CDR3 bases are TGTGCCAGCAGTTACGGACTAGCGTCCAATGAGCAGTTCTTC. The rearrangement uses TRBV6-2 or TRBV6-3 and TRBJ2-1; 9 bases fit TRBD2. The CDR3 is 14 residues long. Trimming at V came to 2 bases and at J to 6 bases, leaving 2 bases not matched to a gene. Per germline, CDR1 MNHEY and CDR2 SVGEGT.

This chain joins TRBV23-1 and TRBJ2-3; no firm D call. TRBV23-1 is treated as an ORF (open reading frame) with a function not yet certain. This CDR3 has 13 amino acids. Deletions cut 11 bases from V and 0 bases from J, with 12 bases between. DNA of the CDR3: TGCGCCTCTTGCACCTCTAGCACAGATACGCAGTATTTT. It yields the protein CASCTSSTDTQYF.

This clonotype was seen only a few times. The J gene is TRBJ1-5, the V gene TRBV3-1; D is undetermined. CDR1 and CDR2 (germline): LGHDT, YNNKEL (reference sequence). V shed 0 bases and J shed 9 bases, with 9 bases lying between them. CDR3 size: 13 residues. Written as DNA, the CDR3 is TGTGCCAGCAGCCAAGAGGAAGGCCGGCCCCAGCATTTT. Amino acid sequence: CASSQEEGRPQHF.

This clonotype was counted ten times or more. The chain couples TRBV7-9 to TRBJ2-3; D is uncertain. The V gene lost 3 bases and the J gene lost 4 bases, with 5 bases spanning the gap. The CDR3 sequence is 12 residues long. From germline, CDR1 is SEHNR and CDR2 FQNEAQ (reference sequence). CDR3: CASSFRADTQYF. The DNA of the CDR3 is TGTGCCAGCAGCTTTCGTGCAGATACGCAGTATTTT. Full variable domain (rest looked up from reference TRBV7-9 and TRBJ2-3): DTGVSQNPRHKITKRGQNVTFRCDPISEHNRLYWYRQTLGQGPEFLTYFQNEAQLEKSRLLSDRFSAERPKGSFSTLEIQRTEQGDSAMYLCASSFRADTQYFGPGTRLTVL.

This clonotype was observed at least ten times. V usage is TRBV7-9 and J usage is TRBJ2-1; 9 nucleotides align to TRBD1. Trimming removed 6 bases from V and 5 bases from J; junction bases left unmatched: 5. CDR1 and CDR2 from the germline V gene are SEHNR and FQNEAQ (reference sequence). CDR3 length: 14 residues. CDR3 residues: CASSGTGLNNEQFF. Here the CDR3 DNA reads TGTGCCAGCAGTGGGACAGGGCTAAACAATGAGCAGTTCTTC. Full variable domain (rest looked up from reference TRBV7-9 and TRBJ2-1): DTGVSQNPRHKITKRGQNVTFRCDPISEHNRLYWYRQTLGQGPEFLTYFQNEAQLEKSRLLSDRFSAERPKGSFSTLEIQRTEQGDSAMYLCASSGTGLNNEQFFGPGTRLTVL.

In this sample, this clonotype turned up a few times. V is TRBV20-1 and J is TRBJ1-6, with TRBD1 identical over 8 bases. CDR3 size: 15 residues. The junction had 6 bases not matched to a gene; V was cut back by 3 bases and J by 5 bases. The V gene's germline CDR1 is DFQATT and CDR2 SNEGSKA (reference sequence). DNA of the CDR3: TGCAGTGCTAGTTACAGGGGGTTAAATAATTCACCCCTCCACTTT. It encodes CSASYRGLNNSPLHF.

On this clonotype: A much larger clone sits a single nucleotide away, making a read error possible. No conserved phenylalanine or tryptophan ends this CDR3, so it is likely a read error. CDR3 residues: CASSQLRTSGGTDTQYC. As DNA, the CDR3 is TGTGCCAGCAGCCAGCTCAGGACTAGCGGAGGCACAGATACGCAGTATTGT. The chain combines TRBV14 with TRBJ2-3, with 10 bases fitting TRBD2. The J segment lost 1 base and the V segment lost 3 bases, leaving 7 bases of the junction unmatched. Per germline, CDR1 SGHDN and CDR2 FVKESK. This CDR3 comprises 17 residues.

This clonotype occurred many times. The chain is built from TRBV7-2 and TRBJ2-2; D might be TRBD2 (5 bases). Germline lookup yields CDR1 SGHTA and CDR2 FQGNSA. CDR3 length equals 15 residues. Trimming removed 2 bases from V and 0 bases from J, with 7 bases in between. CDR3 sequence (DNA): TGTGCCAGCAGCTTATTCGGGGCGAACACCGGGGAGCTGTTTTTT. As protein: CASSLFGANTGELFF.

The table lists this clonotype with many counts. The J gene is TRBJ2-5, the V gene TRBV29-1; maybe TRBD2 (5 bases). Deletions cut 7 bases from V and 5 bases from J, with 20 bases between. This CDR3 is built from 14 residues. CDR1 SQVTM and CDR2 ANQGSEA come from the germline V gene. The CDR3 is CSGWILEGRETQYF. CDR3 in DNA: TGCAGCGGATGGATTCTTGAGGGAAGGGAGACCCAGTACTTC.

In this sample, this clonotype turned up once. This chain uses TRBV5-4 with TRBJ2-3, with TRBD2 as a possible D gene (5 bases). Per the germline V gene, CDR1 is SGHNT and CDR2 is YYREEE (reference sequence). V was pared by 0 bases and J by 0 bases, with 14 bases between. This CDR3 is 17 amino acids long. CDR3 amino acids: CASSLGTASYSTDTQYF. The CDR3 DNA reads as TGTGCCAGCAGCTTGGGGACTGCTAGTTATAGCACAGATACGCAGTATTTT.

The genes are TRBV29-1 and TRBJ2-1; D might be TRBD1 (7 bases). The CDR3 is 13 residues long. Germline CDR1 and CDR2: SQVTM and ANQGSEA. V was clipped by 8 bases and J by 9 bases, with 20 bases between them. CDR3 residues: CSTTEGAYSEQFF. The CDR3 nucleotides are TGCAGCACCACGGAGGGGGCGTATAGTGAGCAGTTCTTC.

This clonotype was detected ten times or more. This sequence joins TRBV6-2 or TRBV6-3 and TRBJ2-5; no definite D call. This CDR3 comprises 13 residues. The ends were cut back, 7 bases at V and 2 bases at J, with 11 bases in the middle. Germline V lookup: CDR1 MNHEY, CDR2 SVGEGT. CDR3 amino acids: CASMLVQQETQYF. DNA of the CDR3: TGTGCCAGCATGCTTGTCCAGCAAGAGACCCAGTACTTC.

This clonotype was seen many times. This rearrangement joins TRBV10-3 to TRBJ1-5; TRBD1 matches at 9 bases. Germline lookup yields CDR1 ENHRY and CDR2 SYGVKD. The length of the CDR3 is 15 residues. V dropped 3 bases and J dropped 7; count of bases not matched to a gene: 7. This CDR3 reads CAISEPGQGEQPQHF. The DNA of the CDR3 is TGTGCCATCAGTGAACCGGGACAGGGAGAACAGCCCCAGCATTTT.

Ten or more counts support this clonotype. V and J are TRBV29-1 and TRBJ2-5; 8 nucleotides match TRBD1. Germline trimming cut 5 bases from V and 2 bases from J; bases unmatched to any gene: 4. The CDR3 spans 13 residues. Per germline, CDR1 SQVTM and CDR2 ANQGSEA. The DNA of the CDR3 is TGCAGCGTTTCCAGGACAGGGCAAGAGACCCAGTACTTC. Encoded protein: CSVSRTGQETQYF. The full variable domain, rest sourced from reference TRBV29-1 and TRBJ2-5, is SAVISQKPSRDICQRGTSLTIQCQVDSQVTMMFWYRQQPGQSLTLIATANQGSEATYESGFVIDKFPISRPNLTFSTLTVSNMSPEDSSIYLCSVSRTGQETQYFGPGTRLLVL.

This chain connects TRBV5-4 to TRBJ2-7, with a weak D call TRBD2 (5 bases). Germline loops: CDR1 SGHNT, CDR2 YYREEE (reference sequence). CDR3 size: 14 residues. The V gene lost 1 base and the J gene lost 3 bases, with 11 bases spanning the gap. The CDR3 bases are TGTGCCAGCAGCTTGTATCACGGGGACTACGAGCAGTACTTC. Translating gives CASSLYHGDYEQYF.

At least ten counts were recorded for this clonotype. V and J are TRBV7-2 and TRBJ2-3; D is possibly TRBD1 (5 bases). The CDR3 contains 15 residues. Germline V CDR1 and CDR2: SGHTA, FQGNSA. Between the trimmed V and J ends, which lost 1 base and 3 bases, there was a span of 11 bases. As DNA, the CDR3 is TGTGCCAGCAGCTTAGTCAGGGTTATGACAGATACGCAGTATTTT. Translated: CASSLVRVMTDTQYF. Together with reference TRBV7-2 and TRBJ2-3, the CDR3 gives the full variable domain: GAGVSQSPSNKVTEKGKDVELRCDPISGHTALYWYRQSLGQGLEFLIYFQGNSAPDKSGLPSDRFSAERTGGSVSTLTIQRTQQEDSAVYLCASSLVRVMTDTQYFGPGTRLTVL.

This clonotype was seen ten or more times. CDR3 protein: CASSSEGPDTQYF. CDR3 nucleotides: TGCGCCAGCAGCTCGGAGGGTCCGGATACGCAGTATTTT. V gene TRBV5-1 combines with J gene TRBJ2-3; maybe TRBD2 (6 bases). This CDR3 comprises 13 residues. V was cut by 3 bases and J by 6 bases, with 11 bases left in between. Germline V CDR1 and CDR2: SGHRS, YFSETQ.

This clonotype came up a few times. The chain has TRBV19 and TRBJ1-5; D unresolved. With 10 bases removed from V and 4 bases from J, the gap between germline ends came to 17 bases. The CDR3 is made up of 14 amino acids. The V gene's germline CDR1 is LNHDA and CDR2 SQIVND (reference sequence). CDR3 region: CATQPPGPNQPQHF. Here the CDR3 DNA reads TGTGCCACCCAACCCCCAGGACCAAATCAGCCCCAGCATTTT.

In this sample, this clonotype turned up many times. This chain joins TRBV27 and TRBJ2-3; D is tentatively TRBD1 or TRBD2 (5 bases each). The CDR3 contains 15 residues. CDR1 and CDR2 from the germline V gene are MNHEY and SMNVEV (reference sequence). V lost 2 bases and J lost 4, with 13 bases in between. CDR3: CASSLGPGSADTQYF. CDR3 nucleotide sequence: TGTGCCAGCAGTTTAGGGCCAGGGAGCGCAGATACGCAGTATTTT.

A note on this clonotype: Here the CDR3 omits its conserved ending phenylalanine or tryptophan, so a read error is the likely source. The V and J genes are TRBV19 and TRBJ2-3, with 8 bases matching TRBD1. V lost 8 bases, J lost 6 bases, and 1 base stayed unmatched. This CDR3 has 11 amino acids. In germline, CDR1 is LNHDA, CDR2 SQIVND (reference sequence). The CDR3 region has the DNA TGTGCCAGTGGACAGGGCGATACGCAGTATTCT. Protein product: CASGQGDTQYS.

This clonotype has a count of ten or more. The CDR3: CSATGAAYGYTF. The CDR3 DNA sequence: TGCAGTGCGACTGGAGCGGCCTATGGCTACACCTTC. V and J are TRBV20-1 and TRBJ1-2; D not resolved. Germline values: CDR1 DFQATT, CDR2 SNEGSKA (reference sequence). Trimming stripped 6 bases from V and 4 bases from J, with 12 bases between. The CDR3 runs to 12 residues.

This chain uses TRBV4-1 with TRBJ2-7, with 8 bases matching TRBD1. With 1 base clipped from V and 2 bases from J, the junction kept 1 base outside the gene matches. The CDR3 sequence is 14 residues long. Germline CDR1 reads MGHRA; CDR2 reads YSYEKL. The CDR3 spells CASSQAGQAYEQYF. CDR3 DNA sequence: TGCGCCAGCAGCCAAGCGGGACAGGCCTACGAGCAGTACTTC.

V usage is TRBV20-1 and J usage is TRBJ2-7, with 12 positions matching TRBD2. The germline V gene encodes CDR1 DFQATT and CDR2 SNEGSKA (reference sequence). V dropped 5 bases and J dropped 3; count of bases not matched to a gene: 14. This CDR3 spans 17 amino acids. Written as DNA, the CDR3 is TGCAGTGCTGGGGTCCGACTAGCGGGAGTAGGGGGCTACGAGCAGTACTTC. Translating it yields CSAGVRLAGVGGYEQYF.

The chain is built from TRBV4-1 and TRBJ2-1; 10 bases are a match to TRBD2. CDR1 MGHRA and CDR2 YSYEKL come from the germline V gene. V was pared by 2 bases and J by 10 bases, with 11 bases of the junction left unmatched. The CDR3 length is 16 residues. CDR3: CASSQQLLAGAREQFF. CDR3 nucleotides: TGCGCCAGCAGCCAACAGCTCCTAGCGGGAGCTCGAGAGCAGTTCTTC.

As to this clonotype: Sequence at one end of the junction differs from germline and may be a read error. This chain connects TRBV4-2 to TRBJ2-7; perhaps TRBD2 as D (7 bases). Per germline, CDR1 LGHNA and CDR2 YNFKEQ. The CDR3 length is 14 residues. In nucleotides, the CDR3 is TGTGCCAGCAGCCAAGCGGGGGGCAGCTACGATCAGTACTTC. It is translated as CASSQAGGSYDQYF.

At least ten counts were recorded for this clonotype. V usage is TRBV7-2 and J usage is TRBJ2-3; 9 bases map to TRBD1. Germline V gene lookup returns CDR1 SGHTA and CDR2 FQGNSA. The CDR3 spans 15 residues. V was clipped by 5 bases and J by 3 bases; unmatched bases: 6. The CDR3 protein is CASSPEGQGTDTQYF. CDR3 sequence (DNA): TGTGCCAGCAGCCCAGAGGGACAGGGAACAGATACGCAGTATTTT. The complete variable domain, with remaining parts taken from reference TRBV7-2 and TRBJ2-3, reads GAGVSQSPSNKVTEKGKDVELRCDPISGHTALYWYRQSLGQGLEFLIYFQGNSAPDKSGLPSDRFSAERTGGSVSTLTIQRTQQEDSAVYLCASSPEGQGTDTQYFGPGTRLTVL.

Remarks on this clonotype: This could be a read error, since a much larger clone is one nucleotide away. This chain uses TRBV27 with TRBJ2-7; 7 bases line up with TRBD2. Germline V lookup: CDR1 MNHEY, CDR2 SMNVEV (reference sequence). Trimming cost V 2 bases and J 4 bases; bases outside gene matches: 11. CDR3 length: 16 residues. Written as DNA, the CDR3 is TGTGCCAGCAGTTTAATCCTAGCGGTAGATCATTACGAGCAGTACTTC. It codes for CASSLILAVDHYEQYF.